These 7 T cell receptor beta chains were all obtained from the same sample, sequenced in a study of long-term antiretroviral therapy in people with HIV. Survey-level resolution applied to immunoSEQ assay v3.0. TCRdb's table, derived via immunoSEQ multiplex PCR, lists solely in-frame clones and lacks some. The data contain around 30,000 clones, 95% of them singletons. The starting material was unsorted PBMCs, obtained 5.3 years after starting antiretroviral therapy. The receptors were gathered from a man younger than 40 with HIV.

This clone was seen a single time. The V and J genes are TRBV10-3 and TRBJ1-1; no firm D call. Trimming shortened V by 0 bases and J by 7 bases, and 6 bases separated the two germline ends. The length of the CDR3 is 12 residues. Germline V CDR1 and CDR2: ENHRY, SYGVKD. DNA of the CDR3: TGTGCCATCAGTGAGTCAGCGGTTGAAGCTTTCTTT. The encoded protein is CAISESAVEAFF.

This clone was picked up a small number of times. The gene calls are TRBV4-3 and TRBJ2-7; 7 bases fit TRBD2. Looked up from germline, CDR1 is LGHNA and CDR2 is YSLEER. CDR3 length: 16 amino acids. The ends lost 4 bases at V and 2 bases at J; junction bases unmatched: 11. CDR3: CASSRLELAEAYEQYF. The DNA of the CDR3 is TGCGCCAGCAGCCGTTTGGAGCTAGCGGAGGCCTACGAGCAGTACTTC.

The V and J genes are TRBV5-1 and TRBJ2-1; D may be TRBD1 (7 bases). Germline-derived CDR1 and CDR2 are SGHRS and YFSETQ. This CDR3 is 13 amino acids long. The germline V and J ends were trimmed by 4 bases and 8 bases, with 13 bases remaining between them. The CDR3 spells CASSSRGADEQFF. The DNA of the CDR3 is TGCGCCAGCAGCAGCAGGGGGGCGGATGAGCAGTTCTTC. Full variable domain (rest looked up from reference TRBV5-1 and TRBJ2-1): KAGVTQTPRYLIKTRGQQVTLSCSPISGHRSVSWYQQTPGQGLQFLFEYFSETQRNKGNFPGRFSGRQFSNSRSEMNVSTLELGDSALYLCASSSRGADEQFFGPGTRLTVL.

V and J are TRBV9 and TRBJ2-1; D perhaps matches TRBD2 (6 bases). The CDR3 totals 18 residues. CDR1 is SGDLS and CDR2 is YYNGEE in the germline V gene. Trimming cost V 6 bases and J 4 bases, with 26 bases left between them. CDR3 nucleotides: TGTGCCAGCACCCTTAGGGTAGCGGAAACCTTATCTTACAATGAGCAGTTCTTC. Its translation is CASTLRVAETLSYNEQFF.

The chain has TRBV28 and TRBJ2-7; D is unclear. The germline V gene encodes CDR1 MDHEN and CDR2 SYDVKM. The CDR3 sequence is 13 residues long. Trimming pared 8 bases from V and 0 bases from J, leaving 11 bases between. In DNA, the CDR3 is TGTGCCAGCCGCAGGACGGTCTCCTACGAGCAGTACTTC. Residues: CASRRTVSYEQYF.

The chain links TRBV9 to TRBJ2-5; TRBD1 matches 10 bases. Germline loops: CDR1 SGDLS, CDR2 YYNGEE. J lost 9 bases, V lost 3 bases, and 11 bases had no gene match. The CDR3 consists of 15 residues. CDR3 nucleotides: TGTGCCAGCAGCGGAGAGGACAGGGGGATCGGGTCCCAGTACTTC. Translating it yields CASSGEDRGIGSQYF.

By frequency in the sample, this clone is medium-sized. This rearrangement joins TRBV6-5 to TRBJ1-6; 7 bases are a match to TRBD1. The CDR3 totals 14 residues. The germline V gene has CDR1 MNHEY and CDR2 SVGAGI. After removal of 8 bases from V and 7 bases from J, the junction contained 8 bases not matched to a gene. The CDR3 spells CASQTGQKNSPLHF. CDR3 nucleotides: TGTGCCAGCCAGACGGGACAGAAGAATTCACCCCTCCACTTT.